This TCR beta chain was documented in a study of OX40 agonist ivuxolimab in advanced cancers. The protocol was immunoSEQ multiplex PCR, while the TCRdb copy is restricted to in-frame clones and leaves out a portion. Of fewer than 100,000 clones listed, approximately 91% are singletons. V was clipped by 0 bases and J by 0 bases, with 12 bases between them. The germline V gene encodes CDR1 SGDLS and CDR2 YYNGEE. The CDR3 is made up of 17 amino acids. Sequences were derived from CD4+ or CD8+ T cells sorted from blood, sampled in a trial of the OX40 agonist ivuxolimab. This clonotype originated in an adult with an advanced solid tumor such as melanoma, head and neck, liver or kidney cancer. V is TRBV9 and J is TRBJ1-4; D not resolved. CDR3 loop: CASSVGRQSATNEKLFF. In nucleotides, the CDR3 is TGTGCCAGCAGCGTAGGGCGGCAGTCCGCAACTAATGAAAAACTGTTTTTT.